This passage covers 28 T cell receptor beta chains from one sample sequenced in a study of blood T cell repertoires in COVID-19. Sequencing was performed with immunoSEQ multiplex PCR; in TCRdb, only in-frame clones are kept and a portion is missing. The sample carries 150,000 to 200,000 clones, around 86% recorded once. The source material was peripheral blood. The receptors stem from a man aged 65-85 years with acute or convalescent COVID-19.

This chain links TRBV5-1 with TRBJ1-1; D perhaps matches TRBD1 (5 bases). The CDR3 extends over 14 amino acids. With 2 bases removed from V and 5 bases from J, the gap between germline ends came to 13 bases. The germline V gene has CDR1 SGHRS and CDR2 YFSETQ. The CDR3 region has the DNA TGCGCCAGCAGCTTACGACAGAGTGGAACTGAAGCTTTCTTT. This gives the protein CASSLRQSGTEAFF.

CDR3 in amino acids: CASSLFGGRGYEQYF. For the CDR3, the DNA is TGTGCCAGCAGTTTGTTTGGCGGGAGAGGGTACGAGCAGTACTTC. The genes are TRBV27 and TRBJ2-7; 7 nucleotides line up with TRBD2. CDR1 is MNHEY, CDR2 SMNVEV, per germline (reference sequence). The CDR3 contains 15 residues. Trimming removed 3 bases from V and 4 bases from J; junction bases left unmatched: 9.

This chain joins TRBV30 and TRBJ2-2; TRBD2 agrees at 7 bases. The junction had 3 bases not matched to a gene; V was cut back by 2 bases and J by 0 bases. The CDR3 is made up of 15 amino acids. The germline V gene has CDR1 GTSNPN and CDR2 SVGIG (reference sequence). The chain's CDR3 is CAWSSGGTNTGELFF. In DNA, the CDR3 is TGTGCCTGGAGTTCCGGGGGGACGAACACCGGGGAGCTGTTTTTT. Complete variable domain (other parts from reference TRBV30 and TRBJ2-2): SQTIHQWPATLVQPVGSPLSLECTVEGTSNPNLYWYRQAAGRGLQLLFYSVGIGQISSEVPQNLSASRPQDRQFILSSKKLLLSDSGFYLCAWSSGGTNTGELFFGEGSRLTVL.

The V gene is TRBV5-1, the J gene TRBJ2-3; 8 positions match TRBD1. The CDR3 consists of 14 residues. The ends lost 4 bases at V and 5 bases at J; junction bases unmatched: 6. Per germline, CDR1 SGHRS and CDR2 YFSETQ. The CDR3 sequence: CASSRDRRGDTQYF. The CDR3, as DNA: TGCGCCAGCAGCCGGGACAGGCGAGGAGATACGCAGTATTTT. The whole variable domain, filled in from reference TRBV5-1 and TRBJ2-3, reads KAGVTQTPRYLIKTRGQQVTLSCSPISGHRSVSWYQQTPGQGLQFLFEYFSETQRNKGNFPGRFSGRQFSNSRSEMNVSTLELGDSALYLCASSRDRRGDTQYFGPGTRLTVL.

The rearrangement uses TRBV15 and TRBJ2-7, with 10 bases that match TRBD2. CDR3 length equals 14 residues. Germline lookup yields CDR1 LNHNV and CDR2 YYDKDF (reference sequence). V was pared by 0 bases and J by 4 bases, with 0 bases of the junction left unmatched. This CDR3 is CATSRELAGYEQYF. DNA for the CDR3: TGTGCCACCAGCAGAGAACTAGCGGGGTACGAGCAGTACTTC.

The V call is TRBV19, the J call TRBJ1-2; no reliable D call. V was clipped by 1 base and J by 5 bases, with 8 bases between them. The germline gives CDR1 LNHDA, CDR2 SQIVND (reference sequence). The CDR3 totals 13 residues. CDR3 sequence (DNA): TGTGCCAGTAGTATAGGAGTGCGATATGGCTACACCTTC. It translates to CASSIGVRYGYTF. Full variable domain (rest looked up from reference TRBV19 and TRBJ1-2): DGGITQSPKYLFRKEGQNVTLSCEQNLNHDAMYWYRQDPGQGLRLIYYSQIVNDFQKGDIAEGYSVSREKKESFPLTVTSAQKNPTAFYLCASSIGVRYGYTFGSGTRLTVV.

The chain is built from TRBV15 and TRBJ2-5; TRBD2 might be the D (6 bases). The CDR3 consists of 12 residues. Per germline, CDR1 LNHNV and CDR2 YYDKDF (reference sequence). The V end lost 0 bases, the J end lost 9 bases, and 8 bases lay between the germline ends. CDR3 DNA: TGTGCCACCAGCAGAGACGGAGGGCCCCAGTACTTC. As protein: CATSRDGGPQYF. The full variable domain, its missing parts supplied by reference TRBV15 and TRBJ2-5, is DAMVIQNPRYQVTQFGKPVTLSCSQTLNHNVMYWYQQKSSQAPKLLFHYYDKDFNNEADTPDNFQSRRPNTSFCFLDIRSPGLGDTAMYLCATSRDGGPQYFGPGTRLLVL.

This chain's CDR3 is CASSFGGGENNEQFF. The CDR3 DNA reads TGTGCCAGCAGTTTTGGTGGGGGGGAAAACAATGAGCAGTTCTTC. V and J are TRBV27 and TRBJ2-1; TRBD2 aligns across 7 bases. The junction had 7 bases not matched to a gene; V was cut back by 3 bases and J by 5 bases. This CDR3 is built from 15 residues. Germline CDR1 MNHEY, CDR2 SMNVEV (reference sequence).

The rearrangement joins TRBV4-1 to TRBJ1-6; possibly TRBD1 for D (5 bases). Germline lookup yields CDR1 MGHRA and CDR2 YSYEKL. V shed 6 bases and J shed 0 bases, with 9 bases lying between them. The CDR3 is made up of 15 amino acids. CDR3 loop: CASRQESSYNSPLHF. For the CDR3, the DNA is TGCGCCAGCAGACAGGAGAGCTCCTATAATTCACCCCTCCACTTT.

This chain's CDR3 is CASSLEGGSGAYEQYF. The CDR3 region has the DNA TGTGCCAGCAGCTTAGAGGGCGGAAGCGGGGCCTACGAGCAGTACTTC. This chain connects TRBV7-3 to TRBJ2-7, with 7 bases lining up with TRBD2. CDR3 length equals 16 residues. Germline CDR1 SGHTA, CDR2 FQGTGA. J gave up 2 bases and V 2 bases, and 9 bases lay outside the gene matches.

The CDR3: CASSQTGRNSPLHF. In DNA form, the CDR3 reads TGTGCCAGCAGCCAGACAGGCCGGAATTCACCCCTCCACTTT. The chain recombines TRBV7-9 with TRBJ1-6, with D possibly being TRBD1 (6 bases). The CDR3 has 14 amino acids. V was shortened by 5 bases and J by 7 bases, with 12 bases between the two germline ends. The germline V gene encodes CDR1 SEHNR and CDR2 FQNEAQ (reference sequence).

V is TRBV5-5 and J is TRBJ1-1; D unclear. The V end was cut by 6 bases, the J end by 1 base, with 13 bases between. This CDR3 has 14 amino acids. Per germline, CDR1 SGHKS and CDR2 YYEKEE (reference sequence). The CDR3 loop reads CASTLSPSNTEAFF. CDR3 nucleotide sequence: TGTGCCAGCACTCTTTCCCCTTCGAACACTGAAGCTTTCTTT.

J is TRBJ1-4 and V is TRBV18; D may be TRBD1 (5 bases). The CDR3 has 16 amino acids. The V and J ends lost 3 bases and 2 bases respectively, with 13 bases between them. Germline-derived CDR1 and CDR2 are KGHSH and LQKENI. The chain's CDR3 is CASSPSLGGTNEKLFF. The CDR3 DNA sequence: TGTGCCAGCTCACCTTCTCTCGGGGGGACTAATGAAAAACTGTTTTTT. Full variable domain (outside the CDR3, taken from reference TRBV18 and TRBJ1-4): NAGVMQNPRHLVRRRGQEARLRCSPMKGHSHVYWYRQLPEEGLKFMVYLQKENIIDESGMPKERFSAEFPKEGPSILRIQQVVRGDSAAYFCASSPSLGGTNEKLFFGSGTQLSVL.

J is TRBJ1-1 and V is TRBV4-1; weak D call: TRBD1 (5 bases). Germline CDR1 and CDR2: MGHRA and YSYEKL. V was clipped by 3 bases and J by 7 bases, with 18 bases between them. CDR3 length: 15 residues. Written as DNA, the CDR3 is TGCGCCAGCAGCCAGGTGGACACCGGTTGGGGTGAAGCTTTCTTT. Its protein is CASSQVDTGWGEAFF.

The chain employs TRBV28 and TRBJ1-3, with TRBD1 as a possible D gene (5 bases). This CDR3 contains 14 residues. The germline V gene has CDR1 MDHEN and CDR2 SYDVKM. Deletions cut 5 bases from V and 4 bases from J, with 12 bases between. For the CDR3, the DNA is TGTGCCAGCAGTCTCTCAGGGTCAGGAAACACCATATATTTT. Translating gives CASSLSGSGNTIYF.

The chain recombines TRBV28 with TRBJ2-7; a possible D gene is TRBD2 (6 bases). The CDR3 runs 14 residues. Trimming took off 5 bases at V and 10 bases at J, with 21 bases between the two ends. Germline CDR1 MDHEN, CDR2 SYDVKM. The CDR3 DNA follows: TGTGCCAGCAGTAGACGAGGGACTCAGGGTTCCCAGTACTTC. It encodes CASSRRGTQGSQYF.

The CDR3 DNA reads as TGTGCCAGCACCCTCACGCAGGGGAATGGCTACACCTTC. Translated, it gives CASTLTQGNGYTF. This chain connects TRBV12-3 or TRBV12-4 to TRBJ1-2; D might be TRBD1 (6 bases). Trimming left V 7 bases short and J 6 bases short, with 15 bases between. The CDR3 sequence is 13 residues long.

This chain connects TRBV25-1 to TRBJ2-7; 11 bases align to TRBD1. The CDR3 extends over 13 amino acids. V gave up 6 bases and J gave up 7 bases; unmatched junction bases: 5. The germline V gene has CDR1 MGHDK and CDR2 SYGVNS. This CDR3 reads CASRGTGGNEQYF. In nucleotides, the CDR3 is TGTGCCAGCAGGGGGACAGGGGGTAATGAGCAGTACTTC.

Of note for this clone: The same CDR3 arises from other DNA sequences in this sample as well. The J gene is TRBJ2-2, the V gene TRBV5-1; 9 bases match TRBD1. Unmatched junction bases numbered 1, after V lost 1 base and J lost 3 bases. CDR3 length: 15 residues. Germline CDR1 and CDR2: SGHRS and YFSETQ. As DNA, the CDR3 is TGCGCCAGCAGCTTGACAGGGGGCTACACCGGGGAGCTGTTTTTT. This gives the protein CASSLTGGYTGELFF.

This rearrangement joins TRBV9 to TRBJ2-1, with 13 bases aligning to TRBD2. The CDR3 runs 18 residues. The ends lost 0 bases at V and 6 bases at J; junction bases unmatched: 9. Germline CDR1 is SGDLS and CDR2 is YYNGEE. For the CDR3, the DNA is TGTGCCAGCAGCGTAGCAGGGGGCACTAGCGGGAGGGTCAATGAGCAGTTCTTC. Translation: CASSVAGGTSGRVNEQFF.

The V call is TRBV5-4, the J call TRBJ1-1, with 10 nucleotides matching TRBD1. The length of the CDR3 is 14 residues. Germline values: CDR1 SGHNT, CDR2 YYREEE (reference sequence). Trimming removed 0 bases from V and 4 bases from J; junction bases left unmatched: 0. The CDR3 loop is CASSLGQGATEAFF. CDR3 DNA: TGTGCCAGCAGCTTGGGACAGGGGGCCACTGAAGCTTTCTTT. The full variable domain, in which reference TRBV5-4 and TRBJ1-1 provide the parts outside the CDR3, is ETGVTQSPTHLIKTRGQQVTLRCSSQSGHNTVSWYQQALGQGPQFIFQYYREEENGRGNFPPRFSGLQFPNYSSELNVNALELDDSALYLCASSLGQGATEAFFGQGTRLTVV.

CDR3: CASSRTPGSTEAFF. The CDR3 DNA reads TGCGCCAGCAGCCGGACCCCGGGGAGCACTGAAGCTTTCTTT. The rearrangement uses TRBV5-1 and TRBJ1-1; D unclear. The CDR3 consists of 14 residues. Germline V lookup: CDR1 SGHRS, CDR2 YFSETQ. V lost 4 bases and J lost 4, with 14 bases in between.

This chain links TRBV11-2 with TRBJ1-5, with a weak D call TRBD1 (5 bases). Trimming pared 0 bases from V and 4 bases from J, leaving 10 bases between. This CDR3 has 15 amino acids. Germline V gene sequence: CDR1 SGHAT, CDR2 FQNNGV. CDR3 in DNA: TGTGCCAGCAGCTTAGATCTGGGGGGGAATCAGCCCCAGCATTTT. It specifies CASSLDLGGNQPQHF.

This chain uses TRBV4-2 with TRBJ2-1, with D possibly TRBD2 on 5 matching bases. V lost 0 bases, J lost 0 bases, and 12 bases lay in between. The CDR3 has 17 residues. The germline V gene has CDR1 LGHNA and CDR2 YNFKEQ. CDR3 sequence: CASSQEGPGSSYNEQFF. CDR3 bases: TGTGCCAGCAGCCAAGAGGGTCCGGGGAGCTCCTACAATGAGCAGTTCTTC.

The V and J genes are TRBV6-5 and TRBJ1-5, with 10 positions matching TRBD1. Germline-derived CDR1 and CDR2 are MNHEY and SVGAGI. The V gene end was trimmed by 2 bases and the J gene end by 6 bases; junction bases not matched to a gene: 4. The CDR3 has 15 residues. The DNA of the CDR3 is TGTGCCAGCAGTTACACAGGGACAGGGGTTCAGCCCCAGCATTTT. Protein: CASSYTGTGVQPQHF.

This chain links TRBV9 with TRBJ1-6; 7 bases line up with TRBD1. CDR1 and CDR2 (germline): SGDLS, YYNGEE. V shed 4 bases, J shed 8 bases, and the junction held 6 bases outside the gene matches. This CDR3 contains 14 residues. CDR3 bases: TGTGCCAGCAGCCCGCTCAGGGGGGATTCACCCCTCCACTTT. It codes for CASSPLRGDSPLHF.

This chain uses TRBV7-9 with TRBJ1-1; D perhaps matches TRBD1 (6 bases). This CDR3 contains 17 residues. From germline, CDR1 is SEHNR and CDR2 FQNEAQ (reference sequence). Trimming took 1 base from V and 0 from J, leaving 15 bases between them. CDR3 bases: TGTGCCAGCAGCTTAGTTGAGTGGACAGACATGAACACTGAAGCTTTCTTT. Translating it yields CASSLVEWTDMNTEAFF.

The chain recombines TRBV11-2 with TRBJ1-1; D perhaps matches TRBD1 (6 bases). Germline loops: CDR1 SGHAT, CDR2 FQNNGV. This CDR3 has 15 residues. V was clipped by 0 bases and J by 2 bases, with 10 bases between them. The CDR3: CASSLDPQGNTEAFF. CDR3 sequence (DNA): TGTGCCAGCAGCTTAGATCCACAGGGTAACACTGAAGCTTTCTTT.